This T cell receptor (beta chain) was sequenced in a study of T-cell memory formation after mild COVID-19. The germline V and J ends were trimmed by 5 bases and 4 bases, with 9 bases remaining between them. The CDR3 contains 13 residues. Findings of the study overall: Contracting CD4+ clones were located mainly in CM and EM, and CD8+ clones in EMRA.

Each CDR3 protein is one row after TCRdb ran MiXCR on the 5' RACE reads. Of 470,000 or so distinct CDR3 sequences listed, roughly 18% are singletons. This clonotype was detected only a few times. Its specificity is unknown. The sequenced material came from PBMCs or a T cell subset sorted from them (not recorded which). This chain joins TRBV12-3 or TRBV12-4 and TRBJ2-4, with D perhaps matching TRBD1 or TRBD2 (5 bases each). This sequence was found in an adult woman who had mild COVID-19 (a few samples of this study predate the infection). Cell type and time point are not known. Written as DNA, the CDR3 is TGTGCCAGCAGTCCGGGGCGTAAAAACATTCAGTACTTC. Translation: CASSPGRKNIQYF.